This T cell receptor beta chain was observed in a study of tumor-infiltrating lymphocytes in primary liver carcinoma. Study-level background: The study included patients who were men and women aged 30 to 69 years. Tumors measured roughly 4 to 11 cm and were stage T1-T3 N0M0.

CDR1 and CDR2 from the germline V gene are MNHNS and SASEGT. The CDR3 has 16 amino acids. J lost 7 bases, V lost 7 bases, and 14 bases had no gene match. This clonotype was seen ten or more times. Scientists recovered RNA and DNA together from roughly 20-30 mg of unsorted bulk tissue. Total RNA (roughly 540 ng) served as template for TCR beta cDNA synthesis primed by a constant-region primer. What produced the TCR beta libraries was three nested multiplex PCR rounds using slightly modified ARM-PCR. In the first two PCR rounds, TRBV1-TRBV30 forward primers were paired with a C-beta reverse primer, and each round lasted roughly 9 cycles. TCRdb reanalysed the multiplex PCR reads using MiXCR and keeps one entry per CDR3 protein. The profile covers about 130,000 distinct CDR3 sequences, with under 65% appearing a single time and 7.5% to 8.5% taken by the ten largest.

The chain carries TRBV6-1 and TRBJ2-1; the match to TRBD1 covers 9 bases. What was sequenced was liver tumor tissue from sampling region 3. The subset is: tumor region T3, left-lateral pole. The TCR sequence derives from a woman between 55 and 75 years old with primary liver carcinoma and hepatitis B virus infection. CDR3 DNA: TGTGCCAGCATTCCTTGGTCCGACAGGGGGAGGAATGAGCAGTTCTTC. Translating it yields CASIPWSDRGRNEQFF.